The 8 T cell receptor beta chains presented below share a single source sample, sequenced in a study of CD8+ T cells in alopecia areata (dated by TCRdb to about 2018). In light of the paper, this sample's treatment or condition label describes: oral pan-JAK inhibitor, 5-10 mg twice daily. Libraries were constructed by the immunoSEQ multiplex PCR assay. RNA was extracted from all samples and reverse transcribed into cDNA as template for TCR sequencing. The clones in this table, taken by TCRdb from immuneACCESS, are in-frame only. Not every clone is retained; where verified, under half of the shortfall comes from an unresolved V gene, and the cause of the rest is unknown. This sample has some 200,000 clones in its table, and less than 45% of those were observed once. Around 2.5% of the sample is taken by the ten largest. The source material was CD4+ T cells sorted from blood, sampled at approximately week 36, from a patient treated with tofacitinib. These receptors originate from a human donor with alopecia areata.

As regards this clone: Other DNA sequences in this specimen translate into the identical CDR3. The CDR3 here is CASSVDRNYGYTF. DNA of the CDR3: TGTGCCAGCAGCGTAGACCGTAACTATGGCTACACCTTC. V gene TRBV9 combines with J gene TRBJ1-2; D is undetermined. This CDR3 has 13 residues. Germline V gene sequence: CDR1 SGDLS, CDR2 YYNGEE. V was pared by 0 bases and J by 1 base, with 4 bases between.

This clone came up a few times. The V call is TRBV5-5, the J call TRBJ2-5, with 16 bases matching TRBD2. The ends lost 5 bases at V and 2 bases at J; junction bases unmatched: 6. Germline CDR1 reads SGHKS; CDR2 reads YYEKEE (reference sequence). This CDR3 spans 17 amino acids. Written as DNA, the CDR3 is TGTGCCAGCAGATTTCCGGGACTAGCGGGAGGGCAAGAGACCCAGTACTTC. Translating gives CASRFPGLAGGQETQYF.

The table lists this clone with a few counts. The V and J genes are TRBV5-1 and TRBJ2-1; TRBD2 aligns across 9 bases. CDR1 and CDR2 (germline): SGHRS, YFSETQ. The CDR3 sequence is 17 residues long. The J segment lost 5 bases and the V segment lost 4 bases, leaving 13 bases of the junction unmatched. CDR3 residues: CASSKRATSGRDNEQFF. CDR3 nucleotide sequence: TGCGCCAGCAGCAAACGCGCGACTAGCGGCAGAGACAATGAGCAGTTCTTC.

The chain couples TRBV5-4 to TRBJ2-1, with D unclear. CDR3 length equals 13 residues. Germline CDR1 reads SGHNT; CDR2 reads YYREEE (reference sequence). V was trimmed by 6 bases and J by 2 bases, leaving 9 bases between them. The CDR3, as DNA: TGTGCCAGCACCCTTGGGCCCTACAATGAGCAGTTCTTC. It is translated as CASTLGPYNEQFF.

This sequence joins TRBV7-9 and TRBJ2-1; D uncertain. This CDR3 has 14 amino acids. Trimming cost V 0 bases and J 8 bases, with 11 bases left between them. Germline V gene data show CDR1 as SEHNR and CDR2 as FQNEAQ (reference sequence). CDR3 residues: CASSLAGLDYEQFF. For the CDR3, the DNA is TGTGCCAGCAGCTTAGCGGGCCTAGACTATGAGCAGTTCTTC.

Regarding this clone: The sample has other DNA sequences that encode this CDR3 too. Written as DNA, the CDR3 is TGCGCCAGCAGCTTAGGCGGGTTAGAGACCCAGTACTTC. This codes for CASSLGGLETQYF. This chain links TRBV5-1 with TRBJ2-5; possible D gene TRBD2, 5 bases. CDR3 size: 13 residues. Germline-derived CDR1 and CDR2 are SGHRS and YFSETQ. V gave up 2 bases and J gave up 4 bases, with 9 bases separating them.

In this sample, this clone turned up many times. This specimen includes other DNA sequences encoding the same CDR3. The chain carries TRBV28 and TRBJ2-7; 7 bases align to TRBD2. V lost 2 bases and J lost 2; bases outside the gene matches: 6. Germline V gives CDR1 MDHEN, CDR2 SYDVKM. The CDR3 consists of 15 residues. CDR3 in DNA: TGTGCCAGCAGTTTAACCCCTCGGGGGGCCTACGAGCAGTACTTC. Its protein is CASSLTPRGAYEQYF.

The V call is TRBV5-1, the J call TRBJ1-5; D is ambiguous. Trimming took 0 bases from V and 5 from J, leaving 6 bases between them. Germline V gene data show CDR1 as SGHRS and CDR2 as YFSETQ. CDR3 length: 13 residues. DNA of the CDR3: TGCGCCAGCAGCTTGGGAGAGCATCAGCCCCAGCATTTT. Translating it yields CASSLGEHQPQHF.